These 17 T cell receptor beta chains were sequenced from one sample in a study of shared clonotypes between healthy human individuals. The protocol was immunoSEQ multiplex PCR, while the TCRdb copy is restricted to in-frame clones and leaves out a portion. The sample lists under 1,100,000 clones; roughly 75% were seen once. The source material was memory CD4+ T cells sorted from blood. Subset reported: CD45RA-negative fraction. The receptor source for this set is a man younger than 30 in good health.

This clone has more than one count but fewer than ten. The CDR3 loop is CASSYSRDSGNTIYF. The DNA of the CDR3 is TGCGCCAGCAGCTATAGCAGAGACTCTGGAAACACCATATATTTT. V usage is TRBV5-1 and J usage is TRBJ1-3; D is unresolved. In germline, CDR1 is SGHRS, CDR2 YFSETQ. This CDR3 has 15 amino acids. Trimming left V 3 bases short and J 0 bases short, with 10 bases between.

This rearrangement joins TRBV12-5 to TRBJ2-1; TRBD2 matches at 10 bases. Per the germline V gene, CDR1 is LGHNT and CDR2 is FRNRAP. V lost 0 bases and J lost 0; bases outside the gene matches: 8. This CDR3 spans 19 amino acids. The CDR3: CASGLVTGASGSSYNEQFF. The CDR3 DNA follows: TGTGCTAGTGGTTTGGTAACAGGGGCTAGCGGGAGCTCCTACAATGAGCAGTTCTTC.

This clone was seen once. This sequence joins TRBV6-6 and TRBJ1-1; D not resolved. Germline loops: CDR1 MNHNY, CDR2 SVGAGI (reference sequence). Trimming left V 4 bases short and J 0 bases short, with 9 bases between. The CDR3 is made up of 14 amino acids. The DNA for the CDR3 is TGTGCCAGCAGTTTACAACTGCTGAACACTGAAGCTTTCTTT. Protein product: CASSLQLLNTEAFF.

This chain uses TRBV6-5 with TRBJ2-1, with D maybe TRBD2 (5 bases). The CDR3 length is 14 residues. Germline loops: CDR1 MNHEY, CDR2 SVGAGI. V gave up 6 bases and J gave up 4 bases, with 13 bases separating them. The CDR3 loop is CASRNPGIYNEQFF. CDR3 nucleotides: TGTGCCAGCAGAAACCCGGGAATATACAATGAGCAGTTCTTC.

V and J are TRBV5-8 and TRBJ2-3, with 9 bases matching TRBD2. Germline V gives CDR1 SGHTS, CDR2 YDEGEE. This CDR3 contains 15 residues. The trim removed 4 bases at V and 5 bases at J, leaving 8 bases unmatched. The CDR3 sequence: CASSKSGGPLDTQYF. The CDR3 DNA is TGTGCCAGCAGCAAGAGCGGGGGGCCCCTAGATACGCAGTATTTT.

CDR3 residues: CASSFHGSNEQFF. Written as DNA, the CDR3 is TGTGCCAGCAGTTTCCATGGGTCCAATGAGCAGTTCTTC. This chain uses TRBV14 with TRBJ2-1; no definite D call. CDR1 and CDR2 from the germline V gene are SGHDN and FVKESK. The V and J ends lost 6 bases and 6 bases respectively, with 12 bases between them. The CDR3 consists of 13 residues.

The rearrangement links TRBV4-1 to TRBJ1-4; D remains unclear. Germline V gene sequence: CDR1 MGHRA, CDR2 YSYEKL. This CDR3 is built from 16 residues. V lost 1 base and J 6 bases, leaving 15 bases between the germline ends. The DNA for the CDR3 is TGCGCCAGCAGCCAAGGGATCACGAAGGTGGATGAAAAACTGTTTTTT. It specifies CASSQGITKVDEKLFF.

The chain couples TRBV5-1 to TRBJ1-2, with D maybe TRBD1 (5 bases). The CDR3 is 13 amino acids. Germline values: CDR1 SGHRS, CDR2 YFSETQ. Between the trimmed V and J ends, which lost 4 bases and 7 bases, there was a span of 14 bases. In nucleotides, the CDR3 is TGCGCCAGCAGCGGACTCGGGACGCCTGGCTACACCTTC. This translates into CASSGLGTPGYTF.

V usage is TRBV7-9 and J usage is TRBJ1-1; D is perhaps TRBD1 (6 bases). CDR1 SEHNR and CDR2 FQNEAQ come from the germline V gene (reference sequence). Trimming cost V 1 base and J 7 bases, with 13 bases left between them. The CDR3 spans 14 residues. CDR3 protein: CASSLVTRGREAFF. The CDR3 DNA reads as TGTGCCAGCAGCTTAGTTACCAGGGGCCGTGAAGCTTTCTTT.

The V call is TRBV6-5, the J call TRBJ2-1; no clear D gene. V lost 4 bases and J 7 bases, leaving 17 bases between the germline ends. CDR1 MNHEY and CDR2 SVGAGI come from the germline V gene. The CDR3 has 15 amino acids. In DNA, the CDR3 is TGTGCCAGCAGTTTCCCCTCGCGACGGGTAAATGAGCAGTTCTTC. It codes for CASSFPSRRVNEQFF.

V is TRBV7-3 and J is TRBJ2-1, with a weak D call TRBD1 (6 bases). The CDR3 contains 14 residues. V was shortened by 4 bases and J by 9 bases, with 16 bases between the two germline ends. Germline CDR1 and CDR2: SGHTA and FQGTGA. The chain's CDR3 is CASSSETGWGEQFF. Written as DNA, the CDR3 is TGTGCCAGCAGCTCCGAGACAGGTTGGGGTGAGCAGTTCTTC.

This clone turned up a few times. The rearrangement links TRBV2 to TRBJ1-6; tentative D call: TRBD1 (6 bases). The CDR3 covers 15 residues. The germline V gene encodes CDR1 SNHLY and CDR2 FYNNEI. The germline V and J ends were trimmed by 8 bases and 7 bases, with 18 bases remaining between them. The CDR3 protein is CASGDLGQRNSPLHF. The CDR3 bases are TGTGCCAGCGGGGATCTCGGACAGAGGAATTCACCCCTCCACTTT.

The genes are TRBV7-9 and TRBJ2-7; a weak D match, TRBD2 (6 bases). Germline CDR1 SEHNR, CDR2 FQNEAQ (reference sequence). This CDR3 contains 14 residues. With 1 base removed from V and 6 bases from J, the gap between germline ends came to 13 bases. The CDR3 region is CASSLGGLQGEQYF. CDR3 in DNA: TGTGCCAGCAGCTTAGGGGGACTGCAGGGCGAGCAGTACTTC. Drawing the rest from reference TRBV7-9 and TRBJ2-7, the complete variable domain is DTGVSQNPRHKITKRGQNVTFRCDPISEHNRLYWYRQTLGQGPEFLTYFQNEAQLEKSRLLSDRFSAERPKGSFSTLEIQRTEQGDSAMYLCASSLGGLQGEQYFGPGTRLTVT.

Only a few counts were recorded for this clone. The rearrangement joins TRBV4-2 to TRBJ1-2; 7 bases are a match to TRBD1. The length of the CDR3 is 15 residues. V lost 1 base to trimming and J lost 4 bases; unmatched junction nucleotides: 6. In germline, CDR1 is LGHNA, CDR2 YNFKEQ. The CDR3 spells CASSQGRDSIYGYTF. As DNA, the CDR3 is TGTGCCAGCAGCCAAGGACGGGACAGTATCTATGGCTACACCTTC.

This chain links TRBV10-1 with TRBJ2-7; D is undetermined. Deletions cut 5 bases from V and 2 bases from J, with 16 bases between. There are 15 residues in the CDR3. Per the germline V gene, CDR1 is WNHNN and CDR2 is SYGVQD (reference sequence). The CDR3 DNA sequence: TGCGCCAGCAGTCCAGGATGGACGGATACCTACGAGCAGTACTTC. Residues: CASSPGWTDTYEQYF.

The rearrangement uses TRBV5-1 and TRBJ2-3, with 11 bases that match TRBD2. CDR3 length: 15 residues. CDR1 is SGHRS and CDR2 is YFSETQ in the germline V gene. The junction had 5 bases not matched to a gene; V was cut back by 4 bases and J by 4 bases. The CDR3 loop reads CASSISGGAADTQYF. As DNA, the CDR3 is TGCGCCAGCAGCATTAGCGGGGGGGCCGCAGATACGCAGTATTTT.

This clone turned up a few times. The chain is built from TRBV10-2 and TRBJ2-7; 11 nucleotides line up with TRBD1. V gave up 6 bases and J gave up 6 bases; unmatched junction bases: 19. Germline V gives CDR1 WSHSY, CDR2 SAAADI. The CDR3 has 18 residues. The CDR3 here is CASSEGHARGTGGFEQYF. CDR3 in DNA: TGCGCCAGCAGCGAGGGTCATGCGAGGGGGACAGGGGGTTTCGAGCAGTACTTC.